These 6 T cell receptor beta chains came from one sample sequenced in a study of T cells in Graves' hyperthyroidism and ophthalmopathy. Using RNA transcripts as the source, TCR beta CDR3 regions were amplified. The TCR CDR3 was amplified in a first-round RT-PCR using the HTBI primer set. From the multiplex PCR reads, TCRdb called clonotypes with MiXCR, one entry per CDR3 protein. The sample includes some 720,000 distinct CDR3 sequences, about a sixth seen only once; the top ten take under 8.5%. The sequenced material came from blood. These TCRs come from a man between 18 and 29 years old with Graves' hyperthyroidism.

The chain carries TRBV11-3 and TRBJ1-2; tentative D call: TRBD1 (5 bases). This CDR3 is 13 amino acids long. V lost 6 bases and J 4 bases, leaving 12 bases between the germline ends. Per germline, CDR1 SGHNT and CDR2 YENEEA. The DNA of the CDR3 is TGTGCCAGCAGAGGAAGCGGGGGCTATGGCTACACCTTC. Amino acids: CASRGSGGYGYTF.

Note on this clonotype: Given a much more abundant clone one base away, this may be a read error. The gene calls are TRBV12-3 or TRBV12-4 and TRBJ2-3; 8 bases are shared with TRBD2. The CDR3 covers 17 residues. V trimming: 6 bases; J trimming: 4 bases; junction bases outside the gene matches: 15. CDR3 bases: TGTGCCAGCAGACCGAGGACTAGCAGGAAGTTTGCAGATACGCAGTATTTT. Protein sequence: CASRPRTSRKFADTQYF.

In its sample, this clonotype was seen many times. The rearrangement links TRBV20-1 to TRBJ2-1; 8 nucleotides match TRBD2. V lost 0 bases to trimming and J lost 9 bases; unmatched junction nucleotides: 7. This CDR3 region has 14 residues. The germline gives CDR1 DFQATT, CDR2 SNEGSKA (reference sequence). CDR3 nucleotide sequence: TGCAGTGCTAGAGATCGACGGGAGGGCCTTGAGCAGTTCTTC. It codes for CSARDRREGLEQFF.

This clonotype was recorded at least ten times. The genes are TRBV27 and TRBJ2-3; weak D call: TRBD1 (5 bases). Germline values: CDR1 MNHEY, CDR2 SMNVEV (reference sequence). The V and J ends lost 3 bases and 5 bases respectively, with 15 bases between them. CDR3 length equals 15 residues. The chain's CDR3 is CASSFGRVVGDTQYF. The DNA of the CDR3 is TGTGCCAGCAGTTTCGGCAGGGTGGTAGGAGATACGCAGTATTTT.

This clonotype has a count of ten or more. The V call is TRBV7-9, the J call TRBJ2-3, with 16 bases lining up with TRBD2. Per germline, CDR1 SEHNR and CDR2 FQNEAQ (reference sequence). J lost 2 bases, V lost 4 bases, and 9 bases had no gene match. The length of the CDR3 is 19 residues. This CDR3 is CASSSGLAGGPQITDTQYF. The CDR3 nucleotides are TGTGCCAGCAGCTCGGGACTAGCGGGAGGGCCACAAATCACAGATACGCAGTATTTT.

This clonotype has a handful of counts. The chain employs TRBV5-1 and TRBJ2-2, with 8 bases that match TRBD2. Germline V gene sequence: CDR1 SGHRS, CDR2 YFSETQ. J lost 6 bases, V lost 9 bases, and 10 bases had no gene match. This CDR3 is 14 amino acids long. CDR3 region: CATQSGSWAGELFF. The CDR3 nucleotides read TGCGCCACCCAGAGCGGGAGTTGGGCCGGGGAGCTGTTTTTT.